One sample yielded the 22 T cell receptor beta chains listed below, sequenced in a study of vaccination and CD4 T cells after COVID-19. This sample's treatment: approximately nine-day PBMC culture with coronavirus spike peptide pools or control peptides (ViraFEST assay). These receptors have no identified antigens. CD4+ T cells that had been cultured provided DNA sequenced with the Oncomine TCR Beta short-read assay. TCRdb processed the PCR reads anew with MiXCR; each CDR3 protein has one entry. This sample has fewer than 20,000 distinct CDR3 sequences, with roughly three fifths found just once. Source material: CD4+ T cells from blood, cultured in vitro. All receptors come from a human donor who had recovered from COVID-19.

V usage is TRBV7-9 and J usage is TRBJ1-3; D call uncertain. CDR1 and CDR2 (germline): SEHNR, FQNEAQ (reference sequence). The CDR3 has 16 residues. V was cut by 2 bases and J by 4 bases, with 15 bases left in between. The CDR3, as DNA: TGTGCCAGCAGCTTACAAGGAGCAGTCGGGGGAAACACCATATATTTT. It codes for CASSLQGAVGGNTIYF.

The chain couples TRBV2 to TRBJ1-5, with D perhaps matching TRBD1 (6 bases). Deletions cut 6 bases from V and 4 bases from J, with 10 bases between. The CDR3 is made up of 13 amino acids. The germline gives CDR1 SNHLY, CDR2 FYNNEI. DNA for the CDR3: TGTGCCAGCAGAGGACAGCCTAATCAGCCCCAGCATTTT. Its protein is CASRGQPNQPQHF.

This clonotype was seen a handful of times. The rearrangement uses TRBV30 and TRBJ2-7, with D tentatively TRBD1 or TRBD2 (5 bases each). The CDR3 is 16 residues long. The V gene's germline CDR1 is GTSNPN and CDR2 SVGIG (reference sequence). Trimming stripped 3 bases from V and 0 bases from J, with 18 bases between. The CDR3 reads CAWSPRFGTGSYEQYF. The CDR3, as DNA: TGTGCCTGGAGCCCAAGGTTCGGGACCGGCTCCTACGAGCAGTACTTC.

V and J are TRBV2 and TRBJ2-2; TRBD2 matches 8 bases. This CDR3 spans 14 amino acids. Unmatched junction bases numbered 4, after V lost 5 bases and J lost 5 bases. CDR1 SNHLY and CDR2 FYNNEI come from the germline V gene. DNA of the CDR3: TGTGCCAGCAGTCGAGCGGGAGAAACCGGGGAGCTGTTTTTT. It yields the protein CASSRAGETGELFF.

In its sample, this clonotype was seen a few times. The chain is built from TRBV19 and TRBJ2-1; D gene unclear. Germline CDR1 is LNHDA and CDR2 is SQIVND (reference sequence). Trimming removed 5 bases from V and 10 bases from J, with 15 bases in between. This CDR3 has 13 residues. The CDR3 bases are TGTGCCAGTAGTTCTCACCAGCTCGGGGAGCAGTTCTTC. Amino acid sequence: CASSSHQLGEQFF.

This clonotype has just one count. The chain uses TRBV18 and TRBJ2-1; possible D gene TRBD2, 5 bases. The germline V gene has CDR1 KGHSH and CDR2 LQKENI. Trimming removed 4 bases at V and 0 bases at J, with 10 bases between. This CDR3 comprises 15 residues. The CDR3 DNA sequence: TGTGCCAGCTCACTAGCGCCGAGCTCCTACAATGAGCAGTTCTTC. This gives the protein CASSLAPSSYNEQFF.

This chain joins TRBV24-1 and TRBJ2-3; 9 positions agree with TRBD2. The germline V gene has CDR1 KGHDR and CDR2 SFDVKD. V trimming: 3 bases; J trimming: 5 bases; junction bases outside the gene matches: 5. The CDR3 has 15 amino acids. This chain's CDR3 is CATSDATTSGDTQYF. CDR3 coding DNA: TGTGCCACCAGTGATGCGACGACTAGCGGAGATACGCAGTATTTT.

As for this clonotype: A junction boundary mismatches the germline segment, possibly from a read error. The genes are TRBV6-5 and TRBJ2-5; 10 bases align to TRBD2. The CDR3 is 15 amino acids. CDR1 and CDR2 from the germline V gene are MNHEY and SVGAGI. The CDR3 reads CVSSSSGRAGETQYF. CDR3 DNA sequence: TGTGTCAGCAGTTCCAGCGGGAGGGCCGGAGAGACCCAGTACTTC.

V usage is TRBV11-2 and J usage is TRBJ2-7; D gene uncertain. V lost 2 bases and J 2 bases, leaving 13 bases between the germline ends. The CDR3 sequence is 15 residues long. CDR1 and CDR2 (germline): SGHAT, FQNNGV. The CDR3 DNA is TGTGCCAGCAGCTTACGGACCTCCGGGCCCTACGAGCAGTACTTC. It translates to CASSLRTSGPYEQYF.

This clonotype was found a few times. This chain links TRBV24-1 with TRBJ2-3; TRBD2 aligns across 8 bases. CDR3 length: 16 amino acids. V lost 3 bases to trimming and J lost 1 base; unmatched junction nucleotides: 5. The germline V gene has CDR1 KGHDR and CDR2 SFDVKD. The DNA for the CDR3 is TGTGCCACCAGTGATGAAGCGGGAGCGGGCACAGATACGCAGTATTTT. Residues: CATSDEAGAGTDTQYF.

This clonotype was counted a few times. This sequence joins TRBV30 and TRBJ1-5; D not resolved. V lost 1 base, J lost 7 bases, and 14 bases lay in between. Looked up from germline, CDR1 is GTSNPN and CDR2 is SVGIG (reference sequence). CDR3 length: 14 amino acids. DNA of the CDR3: TGTGCCTGGAGTGCCAACTCCCGGGCCCAGCCCCAGCATTTT. Amino acids: CAWSANSRAQPQHF.

This sequence joins TRBV10-2 and TRBJ2-5, with a possible D match to TRBD2 (6 bases). The CDR3 runs to 13 residues. V was pared by 8 bases and J by 4 bases, with 14 bases between. Germline lookup yields CDR1 WSHSY and CDR2 SAAADI. The CDR3 bases are TGCGCCAGCGACCGGGAGAGGGGAGAGACCCAGTACTTC. Translation gives CASDRERGETQYF.

Remarks on this clonotype: The junction differs from germline at one of its ends, possibly a read error. This chain uses TRBV29-1 with TRBJ2-1; perhaps TRBD2 as D (7 bases). Germline values: CDR1 SQVTM, CDR2 ANQGSEA. This CDR3 has 12 residues. CDR3 in amino acids: CIGGGMGNEQFF. CDR3 coding DNA: TGTATAGGGGGAGGGATGGGCAATGAGCAGTTCTTC.

V gene TRBV6-2 or TRBV6-3 combines with J gene TRBJ1-2, with a possible D match to TRBD1 (6 bases). The CDR3 contains 14 residues. The germline V gene has CDR1 MNHEY and CDR2 SVGEGT. With 2 bases removed from V and 7 bases from J, the gap between germline ends came to 14 bases. CDR3 bases: TGTGCCAGCAGTTACGGGGGCACTCCCCTTGGCTACACCTTC. Amino acids: CASSYGGTPLGYTF.

This chain uses TRBV6-1 with TRBJ1-1, with D unresolved. The CDR3 is made up of 13 amino acids. V gave up 6 bases and J gave up 4 bases, with 12 bases separating them. CDR1 and CDR2 from the germline V gene are MNHNS and SASEGT. The CDR3 region is CASRVRVSTEAFF. The CDR3 region has the DNA TGTGCCAGCAGAGTTCGGGTGAGCACTGAAGCTTTCTTT.

The J gene is TRBJ2-1, the V gene TRBV2, with D maybe TRBD2 (5 bases). V was clipped by 8 bases and J by 0 bases, with 20 bases between them. This CDR3 is 17 amino acids long. Germline loops: CDR1 SNHLY, CDR2 FYNNEI. The CDR3 DNA reads TGTGCCAGCTGTCTAGAAGGCCCAACTAGCTCCTACAATGAGCAGTTCTTC. Its protein product is CASCLEGPTSSYNEQFF.

As DNA, the CDR3 is TGTGCCAGCAGCCCGCTCGGGGGCGCGGGGGAGACCCAGTACTTC. The encoded protein is CASSPLGGAGETQYF. The chain couples TRBV7-2 to TRBJ2-5; D could derive from TRBD1 or TRBD2 (6 bases each). Deletions cut 5 bases from V and 5 bases from J, with 18 bases between. The V gene's germline CDR1 is SGHTA and CDR2 FQGNSA. The CDR3 is made up of 15 amino acids. Filled out from reference TRBV7-2 and TRBJ2-5, the complete variable domain reads GAGVSQSPSNKVTEKGKDVELRCDPISGHTALYWYRQSLGQGLEFLIYFQGNSAPDKSGLPSDRFSAERTGGSVSTLTIQRTQQEDSAVYLCASSPLGGAGETQYFGPGTRLLVL.

The chain is built from TRBV24-1 and TRBJ1-1; 10 bases align to TRBD1. CDR1 is KGHDR, CDR2 SFDVKD, per germline. The CDR3 has 15 amino acids. V shed 4 bases and J 3 bases; nucleotides not matched to a gene: 4. The CDR3 DNA reads as TGTGCCACCAGTGACTCCGGGACAGGGGACACTGAAGCTTTCTTT. It encodes CATSDSGTGDTEAFF.

This clonotype showed up just once. This rearrangement joins TRBV5-1 to TRBJ2-2; tentatively, D is TRBD1 (5 bases). Germline values: CDR1 SGHRS, CDR2 YFSETQ. Trimming took 1 base from V and 2 from J, leaving 9 bases between them. CDR3 length: 15 amino acids. CDR3 bases: TGCGCCAGCAGCTTGTCGACAGACAACACCGGGGAGCTGTTTTTT. This translates into CASSLSTDNTGELFF.

This clonotype has just a few counts. The chain couples TRBV20-1 to TRBJ2-2; unclear D gene. V was trimmed by 2 bases and J by 1 base, leaving 8 bases between them. Germline V gene data show CDR1 as DFQATT and CDR2 as SNEGSKA (reference sequence). This CDR3 contains 14 residues. The CDR3 is CSARRWENTGELFF. The CDR3, as DNA: TGCAGTGCTAGACGGTGGGAGAACACCGGGGAGCTGTTTTTT.

This sequence joins TRBV6-1 and TRBJ1-2; 7 bases map to TRBD1. The CDR3 consists of 14 residues. CDR1 is MNHNS and CDR2 is SASEGT in the germline V gene. V was pared by 9 bases and J by 0 bases, with 7 bases of the junction left unmatched. The DNA of the CDR3 is TGTGCCAGTCACAGGGGATCACCTAACTATGGCTACACCTTC. The encoded protein is CASHRGSPNYGYTF.

There are a few counts of this clonotype. The chain joins TRBV6-1 to TRBJ1-5; 10 bases are shared with TRBD1. The germline CDR1 and CDR2 sequences are MNHNS and SASEGT. The CDR3 is 15 amino acids. J was trimmed by 10 bases and V by 6 bases; bases with no gene match: 12. CDR3 protein: CASRFGTGDPLPQHF. The CDR3 DNA is TGTGCCAGCAGGTTCGGGACAGGGGACCCCTTACCCCAGCATTTT.